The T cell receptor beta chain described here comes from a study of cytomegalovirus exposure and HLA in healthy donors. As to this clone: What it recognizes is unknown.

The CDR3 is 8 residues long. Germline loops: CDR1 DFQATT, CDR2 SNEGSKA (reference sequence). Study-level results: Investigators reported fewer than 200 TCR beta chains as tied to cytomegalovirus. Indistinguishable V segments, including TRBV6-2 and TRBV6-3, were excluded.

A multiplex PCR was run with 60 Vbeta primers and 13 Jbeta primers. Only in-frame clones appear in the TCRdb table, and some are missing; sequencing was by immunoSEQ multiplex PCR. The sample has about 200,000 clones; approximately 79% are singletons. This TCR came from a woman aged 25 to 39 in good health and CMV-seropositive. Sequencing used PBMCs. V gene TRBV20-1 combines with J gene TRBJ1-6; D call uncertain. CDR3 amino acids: CSSSPLHF. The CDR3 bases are TGCAGCTCTTCACCCCTCCACTTT.